A single sample is the source of the 28 T cell receptor beta chains below, sequenced in a study of blood T cell repertoires in COVID-19. Profiled with immunoSEQ multiplex PCR; TCRdb holds only in-frame clones, not every one. Among tens of thousands of clones listed, 87% were seen once. Sequences were obtained from peripheral blood. The receptors derive from a woman aged 45-65 years with active or convalescent COVID-19.

The rearrangement links TRBV7-8 to TRBJ2-5, with D hard to call. Deletions cut 1 base from V and 4 bases from J, with 4 bases between. CDR3 size: 12 residues. Germline assignment: CDR1 SGHVS and CDR2 FQNEAQ. In DNA form, the CDR3 reads TGTGCCAGCAGCTTAGTTCGAGAGACCCAGTACTTC. Encoded protein: CASSLVRETQYF.

In its sample, this clone was seen a few times. The gene calls are TRBV14 and TRBJ2-2, with unresolved D. Trimming pared 1 base from V and 7 bases from J, leaving 7 bases between. This CDR3 is 13 amino acids long. The germline V gene encodes CDR1 SGHDN and CDR2 FVKESK. The DNA for the CDR3 is TGTGCCAGCAGCCAAGCCTCAGTCGGGGAGCTGTTTTTT. This sequence encodes CASSQASVGELFF.

The chain links TRBV7-2 to TRBJ2-2, with D possibly matching TRBD1 (6 bases). The germline V gene encodes CDR1 SGHTA and CDR2 FQGNSA. This CDR3 has 15 residues. Trimming removed 4 bases at V and 1 base at J, with 10 bases between. The CDR3 bases are TGTGCCAGCAGCTCTTGGACAGTGAACACCGGGGAGCTGTTTTTT. Translated, it gives CASSSWTVNTGELFF.

CDR3: CASSSGQRVSEKLFF. CDR3 in DNA: TGTGCCAGCAGCTCAGGACAGAGGGTTTCTGAAAAACTGTTTTTT. The chain is built from TRBV9 and TRBJ1-4, with D perhaps TRBD1 (6 bases). The CDR3 has 15 residues. The ends were cut back, 4 bases at V and 7 bases at J, with 17 bases in the middle. Germline-derived CDR1 and CDR2 are SGDLS and YYNGEE.

DNA of the CDR3: TGTGCCAGCAGCTTAGACGGTCTACGGACCCAGTACTTC. It specifies CASSLDGLRTQYF. The gene calls are TRBV11-2 and TRBJ2-5; D remains ambiguous. Germline V gene data show CDR1 as SGHAT and CDR2 as FQNNGV. V dropped 0 bases and J dropped 7 bases, with 9 bases sitting between them. This CDR3 is built from 13 residues. Together with reference TRBV11-2 and TRBJ2-5, the CDR3 gives the full variable domain: EAGVAQSPRYKIIEKRQSVAFWCNPISGHATLYWYQQILGQGPKLLIQFQNNGVVDDSQLPKDRFSAERLKGVDSTLKIQPAKLEDSAVYLCASSLDGLRTQYFGPGTRLLVL.

The chain carries TRBV27 and TRBJ1-6; D unclear. Trimming took 3 bases from V and 9 from J, leaving 6 bases between them. Germline CDR1 reads MNHEY; CDR2 reads SMNVEV (reference sequence). The CDR3 totals 12 residues. CDR3 sequence (DNA): TGTGCCAGCAGTTTCGGTAGTTCACCCCTCCACTTT. Its protein is CASSFGSSPLHF.

The CDR3 loop reads CASSSGLAGEQFF. The CDR3 DNA follows: TGTGCCAGCAGTTCAGGACTAGCGGGCGAGCAGTTCTTC. This chain joins TRBV6-5 and TRBJ2-1; TRBD2 matches at 11 bases. CDR1 and CDR2 from the germline V gene are MNHEY and SVGAGI. V lost 4 bases to trimming and J lost 10 bases; unmatched junction nucleotides: 3. This CDR3 comprises 13 residues.

V gene TRBV9 combines with J gene TRBJ2-6; 12 positions agree with TRBD1. Germline trimming cut 3 bases from V and 0 bases from J; bases unmatched to any gene: 4. Germline CDR1 reads SGDLS; CDR2 reads YYNGEE. This CDR3 contains 18 residues. The CDR3 here is CASSDRDRGLSGANVLTF. In DNA form, the CDR3 reads TGTGCCAGCAGCGACCGGGACAGGGGGCTCTCTGGGGCCAACGTCCTGACTTTC. Combining the CDR3 with reference TRBV9 and TRBJ2-6 gives the whole variable domain DSGVTQTPKHLITATGQRVTLRCSPRSGDLSVYWYQQSLDQGLQFLIQYYNGEERAKGNILERFSAQQFPDLHSELNLSSLELGDSALYFCASSDRDRGLSGANVLTFGAGSRLTVL.

This sequence joins TRBV3-1 (or the pseudogene TRBV3-2) and TRBJ1-2; TRBD1 might be the D (6 bases). With 4 bases removed from V and 8 bases from J, the gap between germline ends came to 23 bases. This CDR3 is built from 16 residues. CDR1 and CDR2 from the germline V gene are LGHDT and YNNKEL (reference sequence). CDR3 region: CASSLGGGGGLGGYTF. The CDR3 DNA sequence: TGTGCCAGCAGCCTAGGGGGTGGCGGGGGCCTGGGAGGCTACACCTTC.

The chain recombines TRBV5-5 with TRBJ1-6; 7 bases are a match to TRBD1. The CDR3 is made up of 16 amino acids. V lost 4 bases, J lost 3 bases, and 7 bases stayed unmatched. Germline V gene data show CDR1 as SGHKS and CDR2 as YYEKEE (reference sequence). The chain's CDR3 is CASSALQGRYNSPLHF. The CDR3 DNA reads TGTGCCAGCAGCGCGCTACAGGGGCGCTATAATTCACCCCTCCACTTT.

This clone was counted once. The V call is TRBV30, the J call TRBJ1-2; D is unclear. V lost 8 bases, J lost 7 bases, and 14 bases lay in between. The germline V gene has CDR1 GTSNPN and CDR2 SVGIG (reference sequence). There are 11 residues in the CDR3. The CDR3 DNA sequence: TGTGCCGGCCCCGATGGAGTTGGCTACACCTTC. The encoded protein is CAGPDGVGYTF.

The chain has TRBV7-3 and TRBJ2-1, with D perhaps TRBD2 (6 bases). The CDR3 is made up of 17 amino acids. Trimming shortened V by 4 bases and J by 0 bases, and 16 bases separated the two germline ends. The germline CDR1 and CDR2 sequences are SGHTA and FQGTGA. The CDR3 bases are TGTGCCAGCAGCTCCCCCCTTGGGGGAGGCTCCTACAATGAGCAGTTCTTC. Encoded protein: CASSSPLGGGSYNEQFF.

The chain combines TRBV7-9 with TRBJ2-7, with a possible D match to TRBD1 (6 bases). Germline loops: CDR1 SEHNR, CDR2 FQNEAQ (reference sequence). Trimming left V 5 bases short and J 2 bases short, with 10 bases between. This CDR3 is built from 13 residues. The CDR3 sequence is CASSPRGPYEQYF. The CDR3 DNA reads TGTGCCAGCAGCCCCAGGGGTCCCTACGAGCAGTACTTC. The variable domain in full, with the rest retrieved from reference TRBV7-9 and TRBJ2-7, is DTGVSQNPRHKITKRGQNVTFRCDPISEHNRLYWYRQTLGQGPEFLTYFQNEAQLEKSRLLSDRFSAERPKGSFSTLEIQRTEQGDSAMYLCASSPRGPYEQYFGPGTRLTVT.

The gene calls are TRBV7-9 and TRBJ2-5; D may be TRBD1 (6 bases). The CDR3 extends over 12 amino acids. Trimming shortened V by 6 bases and J by 3 bases, and 8 bases separated the two germline ends. The germline V gene encodes CDR1 SEHNR and CDR2 FQNEAQ (reference sequence). CDR3 residues: CASRGQKETQYF. Written as DNA, the CDR3 is TGTGCCAGCAGAGGACAGAAAGAGACCCAGTACTTC.

There are a few counts of this clone. The chain couples TRBV7-8 to TRBJ1-1; possibly TRBD1 for D (5 bases). This CDR3 region has 15 residues. In germline, CDR1 is SGHVS, CDR2 FQNEAQ. Trimming left V 4 bases short and J 0 bases short, with 12 bases between. CDR3 protein: CASSSLTAMNTEAFF. CDR3 nucleotides: TGTGCCAGCAGCTCGCTGACAGCCATGAACACTGAAGCTTTCTTT.

The CDR3 spells CASSRTSGNNEQFF. As DNA, the CDR3 is TGTGCCAGCAGTAGGACTAGCGGGAACAATGAGCAGTTCTTC. The gene calls are TRBV6-2 or TRBV6-3 and TRBJ2-1, with 12 bases identical to TRBD2. This CDR3 is built from 14 residues. Losses at the gene ends were 5 bases for V and 5 bases for J; bases not matched to a gene: 1. CDR1 is MNHEY, CDR2 SVGEGT, per germline.

The V and J genes are TRBV6-2 or TRBV6-3 and TRBJ1-1; tentatively, D is TRBD1 (6 bases). This CDR3 region has 14 residues. The V gene lost 6 bases and the J gene lost 5 bases, with 16 bases spanning the gap. Germline CDR1 and CDR2: MNHEY and SVGEGT. The CDR3 loop is CASSRPTGRTEAFF. The CDR3, as DNA: TGTGCCAGCAGCAGACCCACAGGGCGGACTGAAGCTTTCTTT.

The chain joins TRBV19 to TRBJ1-5; D is undetermined. The CDR3 totals 12 residues. Per germline, CDR1 LNHDA and CDR2 SQIVND (reference sequence). Trimming took 5 bases from V and 7 from J, leaving 9 bases between them. The CDR3 region is CASSRGWQPQHF. In nucleotides, the CDR3 is TGTGCCAGTAGTCGGGGATGGCAGCCCCAGCATTTT.

The chain employs TRBV9 and TRBJ1-6; no definite D call. Germline CDR1 reads SGDLS; CDR2 reads YYNGEE. Trimming took off 4 bases at V and 0 bases at J, with 14 bases between the two ends. The CDR3 sequence is 17 residues long. The CDR3: CASSPRTIRSYNSPLHF. CDR3 nucleotides: TGTGCCAGCAGCCCCAGGACTATACGCTCCTATAATTCACCCCTCCACTTT.

Here the CDR3 DNA reads TGCAGCGTTCTAATTTTCGGGGAGACCCAGTACTTC. Translated, it gives CSVLIFGETQYF. The V and J genes are TRBV29-1 and TRBJ2-5; D uncertain. The CDR3 length is 12 residues. Per germline, CDR1 SQVTM and CDR2 ANQGSEA. The ends were cut back, 5 bases at V and 5 bases at J, with 12 bases in the middle.

This clone was recorded a few times. The V call is TRBV19, the J call TRBJ1-2, with TRBD1 matching over 8 bases. V trimming: 5 bases; J trimming: 7 bases; junction bases outside the gene matches: 6. Germline V gene lookup returns CDR1 LNHDA and CDR2 SQIVND (reference sequence). The CDR3 has 13 residues. Written as DNA, the CDR3 is TGTGCCAGTAGTCTCCTTGGACAGGGTGGCTACACCTTC. Protein: CASSLLGQGGYTF.

The genes are TRBV30 and TRBJ1-4; the D is unclear. Germline-derived CDR1 and CDR2 are GTSNPN and SVGIG (reference sequence). CDR3 length equals 11 residues. V shed 3 bases and J shed 7 bases, with 6 bases lying between them. Here the CDR3 DNA reads TGTGCCTGGAGAACGGGTGAAAAACTGTTTTTT. Protein product: CAWRTGEKLFF.

The V and J genes are TRBV6-5 and TRBJ2-7, with TRBD1 matching over 8 bases. This CDR3 is built from 14 residues. In germline, CDR1 is MNHEY, CDR2 SVGAGI. The ends lost 5 bases at V and 2 bases at J; junction bases unmatched: 5. The CDR3 DNA is TGTGCCAGCAGTCGTACAGGGGGTCCCTACGAGCAGTACTTC. This encodes CASSRTGGPYEQYF.

This clone was seen only once. The V gene is TRBV24-1, the J gene TRBJ2-2; D unresolved. The V and J ends lost 4 bases and 0 bases respectively, with 20 bases between them. This CDR3 comprises 19 residues. Per the germline V gene, CDR1 is KGHDR and CDR2 is SFDVKD. Here the CDR3 DNA reads TGTGCCACCAGTGAGTATCTAGGAGCTCGAAGGACGAACACCGGGGAGCTGTTTTTT. Protein product: CATSEYLGARRTNTGELFF.

The rearrangement joins TRBV7-2 to TRBJ1-6; the D is unclear. The CDR3 spans 16 residues. Trimming stripped 1 base from V and 0 bases from J, with 7 bases between. Germline CDR1 is SGHTA and CDR2 is FQGNSA. CDR3 in DNA: TGTGCCAGCAGCTTAGGGAGGGACTCCTATAATTCACCCCTCCACTTT. This encodes CASSLGRDSYNSPLHF.

The gene calls are TRBV5-1 and TRBJ1-1; D is unresolved. Trimming removed 3 bases from V and 2 bases from J, with 8 bases in between. This CDR3 has 13 amino acids. CDR1 SGHRS and CDR2 YFSETQ come from the germline V gene. CDR3 DNA: TGCGCCAGCAGCTACTCCCTAAACACTGAAGCTTTCTTT. The encoded protein is CASSYSLNTEAFF.

This chain joins TRBV4-2 and TRBJ1-1, with 9 nucleotides matching TRBD1. Germline CDR1 reads LGHNA; CDR2 reads YNFKEQ. With 4 bases clipped from V and 3 bases from J, the junction kept 6 bases outside the gene matches. The CDR3 has 15 residues. The CDR3 loop reads CASSRRQGGHTEAFF. The CDR3 DNA follows: TGTGCCAGCAGCCGCCGACAGGGGGGTCACACTGAAGCTTTCTTT.

This clone was picked up many times. The V call is TRBV2, the J call TRBJ2-6; D is perhaps TRBD1 (6 bases). Germline V CDR1 and CDR2: SNHLY, FYNNEI. V lost 5 bases, J lost 4 bases, and 12 bases lay in between. This CDR3 comprises 15 residues. The DNA of the CDR3 is TGTGCCAGCAGTAAACAGGGTTCAGGGGCCAACGTCCTGACTTTC. Translation: CASSKQGSGANVLTF.